This entry lists 14 T cell receptor beta chains sequenced from one sample in a study of blood T cell repertoires in COVID-19. Here immunoSEQ multiplex PCR was the method, and the copy in TCRdb shows in-frame clones only, minus some. The data contain a few hundred thousand clones, 80% to 85% of them singletons. The specimen sequenced was peripheral blood. These receptors were taken from a man aged 25 to 45 with active or convalescent COVID-19.

V usage is TRBV28 and J usage is TRBJ2-7; 8 bases match TRBD1. CDR3 size: 14 residues. Germline assignment: CDR1 MDHEN and CDR2 SYDVKM. Trimming cost V 5 bases and J 2 bases; bases outside gene matches: 5. This CDR3 reads CASSPQGAPYEQYF. The CDR3 nucleotides read TGTGCCAGCAGTCCTCAGGGGGCCCCCTACGAGCAGTACTTC.

V usage is TRBV27 and J usage is TRBJ2-7; TRBD1 matches 9 bases. The CDR3 sequence is 17 residues long. The ends lost 4 bases at V and 5 bases at J; junction bases unmatched: 15. Germline values: CDR1 MNHEY, CDR2 SMNVEV (reference sequence). The chain's CDR3 is CASSSLLQQGASHEQYF. The CDR3, as DNA: TGTGCCAGCAGTTCACTTCTACAACAGGGGGCTTCCCACGAGCAGTACTTC.

This clone has more than one count but fewer than ten. The genes are TRBV28 and TRBJ1-1; no reliable D call. CDR3 length: 12 residues. CDR1 MDHEN and CDR2 SYDVKM come from the germline V gene. Trimming took off 10 bases at V and 2 bases at J, with 11 bases between the two ends. Here the CDR3 reads CATWSGNTEAFF. The CDR3 nucleotides read TGTGCCACGTGGTCAGGAAACACTGAAGCTTTCTTT.

The count of this clone is one. This CDR3 reads CASSLEAISKQFF. For the CDR3, the DNA is TGTGCCAGCAGCTTAGAAGCGATTTCCAAACAGTTCTTC. The gene calls are TRBV11-2 and TRBJ2-1; D gene uncertain. The CDR3 sequence is 13 residues long. V lost 0 bases to trimming and J lost 13 bases, with 13 bases between them. Germline CDR1 is SGHAT and CDR2 is FQNNGV.

The chain couples TRBV11-2 to TRBJ1-2; D remains unclear. The CDR3 runs 15 residues. Trimming shortened V by 2 bases and J by 6 bases, and 16 bases separated the two germline ends. The germline V gene encodes CDR1 SGHAT and CDR2 FQNNGV. CDR3 DNA: TGTGCCAGCAGCTTACAACCCTACAGTGCCGATGGCTACACCTTC. Translated, it gives CASSLQPYSADGYTF. Full variable domain (rest looked up from reference TRBV11-2 and TRBJ1-2): EAGVAQSPRYKIIEKRQSVAFWCNPISGHATLYWYQQILGQGPKLLIQFQNNGVVDDSQLPKDRFSAERLKGVDSTLKIQPAKLEDSAVYLCASSLQPYSADGYTFGSGTRLTVV.

This chain uses TRBV3-1 (or the pseudogene TRBV3-2) with TRBJ2-2; 11 bases are a match to TRBD2. V gave up 3 bases and J gave up 4 bases; unmatched junction bases: 4. The CDR3 has 16 amino acids. Germline V gene sequence: CDR1 LGHDT, CDR2 YNNKEL (reference sequence). CDR3 sequence (DNA): TGTGCCAGCAGCCATTCTAGCGGGGGGCGCACCGGGGAGCTGTTTTTT. It translates to CASSHSSGGRTGELFF.

This clone showed up just once. J is TRBJ2-1 and V is TRBV7-9; tentatively, D is TRBD1 (5 bases). V was cut by 7 bases and J by 2 bases, with 30 bases left in between. The CDR3 extends over 20 amino acids. CDR1 is SEHNR and CDR2 is FQNEAQ in the germline V gene (reference sequence). CDR3 region: CASTGGAGAYHRPTYNEQFF. The DNA for the CDR3 is TGTGCCAGCACCGGCGGAGCTGGGGCATATCATAGACCAACCTACAATGAGCAGTTCTTC.

In its sample, this clone was seen once. This chain connects TRBV5-4 to TRBJ2-1; D is possibly TRBD2 (6 bases). The CDR3 covers 13 residues. V lost 4 bases and J 6 bases, leaving 11 bases between the germline ends. Germline V gives CDR1 SGHNT, CDR2 YYREEE (reference sequence). The CDR3 protein is CASSTGVANEQFF. DNA for the CDR3: TGTGCCAGCAGCACGGGGGTCGCCAATGAGCAGTTCTTC.

The rearrangement links TRBV10-3 to TRBJ1-6; D remains ambiguous. CDR1 ENHRY and CDR2 SYGVKD come from the germline V gene. V was clipped by 8 bases and J by 8 bases, with 13 bases between them. CDR3 size: 13 residues. In nucleotides, the CDR3 is TGTGCCATCCAACGCGGGGTCGATTCACCCCTCCACTTT. It specifies CAIQRGVDSPLHF.

CDR3 residues: CASSLQDLIYGYTF. The CDR3 DNA sequence: TGTGCCAGCAGCTTACAGGATTTAATCTATGGCTACACCTTC. V gene TRBV5-8 combines with J gene TRBJ1-2; TRBD1 is a possible D gene (5 bases). The V end was cut by 2 bases, the J end by 4 bases, with 12 bases between. The V gene's germline CDR1 is SGHTS and CDR2 YDEGEE. This CDR3 is 14 amino acids long.

This chain connects TRBV28 to TRBJ1-2, with 9 bases that match TRBD1. The ends lost 6 bases at V and 2 bases at J; junction bases unmatched: 19. Germline CDR1 is MDHEN and CDR2 is SYDVKM. The CDR3 totals 19 residues. This CDR3 is CASRGTGGTGYRLNYGYTF. CDR3 nucleotide sequence: TGTGCCAGCAGGGGAACAGGGGGCACTGGTTATCGTTTAAACTATGGCTACACCTTC.

This clone turned up a few times. V and J are TRBV18 and TRBJ1-2, with a possible D match to TRBD1 (5 bases). The ends were cut back, 6 bases at V and 8 bases at J, with 13 bases in the middle. The CDR3 runs 12 residues. In germline, CDR1 is KGHSH, CDR2 LQKENI. CDR3 protein: CASSSGLQGYTF. DNA of the CDR3: TGTGCCAGCTCCTCGGGACTCCAAGGCTACACCTTC.

The chain is built from TRBV5-4 and TRBJ1-1, with 8 bases matching TRBD1. This CDR3 has 17 amino acids. V trimming: 2 bases; J trimming: 1 base; junction bases outside the gene matches: 10. Germline V gene data show CDR1 as SGHNT and CDR2 as YYREEE (reference sequence). The CDR3 DNA reads as TGTGCCAGCAGCTTTCCCCCCAGGGGGCAACGGAACACTGAAGCTTTCTTT. It specifies CASSFPPRGQRNTEAFF.

The V gene is TRBV7-9, the J gene TRBJ2-5, with 7 bases identical to TRBD2. CDR1 SEHNR and CDR2 FQNEAQ come from the germline V gene (reference sequence). The CDR3 runs to 14 residues. The junction had 2 bases not matched to a gene; V was cut back by 3 bases and J by 1 base. CDR3 DNA: TGTGCCAGCAGCTTTCGGGGGGTCCAAGAGACCCAGTACTTC. Translating gives CASSFRGVQETQYF. The entire variable domain, with the rest obtained from reference TRBV7-9 and TRBJ2-5, is as follows: DTGVSQNPRHKITKRGQNVTFRCDPISEHNRLYWYRQTLGQGPEFLTYFQNEAQLEKSRLLSDRFSAERPKGSFSTLEIQRTEQGDSAMYLCASSFRGVQETQYFGPGTRLLVL.